The rows below give T cell receptor beta chains drawn from one sample of a study of blood T cell repertoires in COVID-19. Generated by immunoSEQ multiplex PCR, the TCRdb table keeps only in-frame clones and is missing some. Here the sample spans some 330,000 clones, roughly 90% being singletons. Sequencing was carried out using PBMCs or T cells enriched from blood (not recorded which). These receptor sequences come from a woman younger than 45 who had recovered from COVID-19. CDR3s include the opening cysteine and the closing phenylalanine or tryptophan. Fields, in order: clone size, D gene, V gene, J gene, CDR3 protein, CDR3 DNA. D genes are given only for firm matches. Part of the rows lack a size; the others show once, few, many or a class for expanded clones.

abundance: NA
d_gene: TRBD2
v_gene: TRBV29-1
j_gene: TRBJ2-5
CDR3aa: CSVGLAGRGETQYF
CDR3nt: TGCAGCGTTGGCCTAGCGGGGAGGGGAGAGACCCAGTACTTC

abundance: NA
d_gene: NA
v_gene: TRBV30
j_gene: TRBJ2-6
CDR3aa: CAWKSQGAGANVLTF
CDR3nt: TGTGCCTGGAAGTCTCAGGGTGCTGGGGCCAACGTCCTGACTTTC

abundance: NA
d_gene: TRBD2
v_gene: TRBV5-1
j_gene: TRBJ2-1
CDR3aa: CASSWSGGSNNEQFF
CDR3nt: TGCGCCAGCAGCTGGAGCGGGGGGAGTAACAATGAGCAGTTCTTC

abundance: few
d_gene: TRBD2
v_gene: TRBV28
j_gene: TRBJ2-1
CDR3aa: CASSSTSVRSYNEQFF
CDR3nt: TGTGCCAGCAGCAGTACTAGCGTCCGCTCCTACAATGAGCAGTTCTTC

abundance: NA
d_gene: TRBD1
v_gene: TRBV28
j_gene: TRBJ1-3
CDR3aa: CASSLEGARAIYF
CDR3nt: TGTGCCAGCAGTTTAGAGGGGGCTCGGGCCATATATTTT

abundance: NA
d_gene: TRBD2
v_gene: TRBV27
j_gene: TRBJ2-1
CDR3aa: CASSLAGAGPSYNEQFF
CDR3nt: TGTGCCAGCAGTTTAGCTGGAGCGGGGCCTTCCTACAATGAGCAGTTCTTC

abundance: once
d_gene: NA
v_gene: TRBV7-2
j_gene: TRBJ1-2
CDR3aa: CASSPRGSNPNYGYTF
CDR3nt: TGTGCCAGCAGCCCAAGGGGGTCCAACCCTAACTATGGCTACACCTTC

abundance: once
d_gene: NA
v_gene: TRBV19
j_gene: TRBJ1-1
CDR3aa: CASSTLDSMNTEAFF
CDR3nt: TGTGCCAGTAGTACTCTCGACAGCATGAACACTGAAGCTTTCTTT

abundance: NA
d_gene: TRBD1
v_gene: TRBV27
j_gene: TRBJ2-6
CDR3aa: CASSTGGGSGANVLTF
CDR3nt: TGTGCCAGCAGTACAGGGGGCGGATCTGGGGCCAACGTCCTGACTTTC

abundance: NA
d_gene: TRBD2
v_gene: TRBV5-4
j_gene: TRBJ2-3
CDR3aa: CASTLPTSEVTDTQYF
CDR3nt: TGTGCCAGCACTCTCCCGACTAGCGAGGTCACAGATACGCAGTATTTT

abundance: NA
d_gene: NA
v_gene: TRBV7-8
j_gene: TRBJ1-1
CDR3aa: CASSLISLNPESTEAFF
CDR3nt: TGTGCCAGCAGCTTAATATCCCTCAACCCCGAGAGCACTGAAGCTTTCTTT

abundance: NA
d_gene: NA
v_gene: TRBV9
j_gene: TRBJ2-1
CDR3aa: CASSVEGAGEQFF
CDR3nt: TGTGCCAGCAGCGTAGAAGGGGCGGGAGAGCAGTTCTTC

abundance: NA
d_gene: NA
v_gene: TRBV5-4
j_gene: TRBJ1-1
CDR3aa: CASSLPGTEAFF
CDR3nt: TGTGCCAGCAGCTTGCCAGGGACTGAAGCTTTCTTT

abundance: few
d_gene: NA
v_gene: TRBV30
j_gene: TRBJ1-5
CDR3aa: CAWSRGEGQPQHF
CDR3nt: TGTGCCTGGAGTCGGGGGGAGGGTCAGCCCCAGCATTTT

abundance: NA
d_gene: NA
v_gene: TRBV28
j_gene: TRBJ1-2
CDR3aa: CASRNRHGLGYGYTF
CDR3nt: TGTGCCAGCAGAAACCGACACGGACTAGGGTATGGCTACACCTTC

abundance: NA
d_gene: TRBD2
v_gene: TRBV28
j_gene: TRBJ2-7
CDR3aa: CASSLAGGTYEQYF
CDR3nt: TGTGCCAGCAGCCTAGCGGGAGGAACCTACGAGCAGTACTTC

abundance: NA
d_gene: NA
v_gene: TRBV5-1
j_gene: TRBJ1-2
CDR3aa: CASSLDRALYGYTF
CDR3nt: TGCGCCAGCAGCTTGGACAGGGCCTTGTATGGCTACACCTTC

abundance: NA
d_gene: NA
v_gene: TRBV27
j_gene: TRBJ2-1
CDR3aa: CASSRTPVSGTSYNEQFF
CDR3nt: TGTGCCAGCAGCAGAACCCCCGTTAGCGGAACCTCCTACAATGAGCAGTTCTTC

abundance: NA
d_gene: NA
v_gene: TRBV5-5
j_gene: TRBJ2-1
CDR3aa: CASSLGADEQFF
CDR3nt: TGTGCCAGCAGCCTAGGGGCCGATGAGCAGTTCTTC

abundance: NA
d_gene: TRBD2
v_gene: TRBV5-1
j_gene: TRBJ2-3
CDR3aa: CASSLAGTRPADTQYF
CDR3nt: TGCGCCAGCAGCTTGGCCGGGACTAGGCCCGCAGATACGCAGTATTTT